Listed here are 9 T cell receptor beta chains from one sample, sequenced in a study of shared clonotypes between healthy human individuals (dated by TCRdb to the early 2020s). The library was generated by the immunoSEQ multiplex PCR assay. TCRdb mirrors the immuneACCESS table, restricted to in-frame sequences. Some clones are absent from its copies; in checked studies, under half trace to an unresolved V gene, and the reason for the others is unknown. The sample contains approximately 1,500,000 clones, 96% of them found a single time. Of the sample, roughly 1.1% is held by the ten largest clones. Sample: naive CD4+ T cells sorted from blood. The cell subset or site label, as the study defines it: CD45RA+ positively selected. The receptor source for this set is a man aged 25-40 years in good health.

The V and J genes are TRBV5-6 and TRBJ2-1, with 9 bases that match TRBD1. The V segment lost 4 bases and the J segment 7 bases; nucleotides outside the gene matches: 12. The V gene's germline CDR1 is SGHDT and CDR2 YYEEEE. CDR3 size: 16 residues. The CDR3 sequence: CASSVIRDRVGNEQFF. As DNA, the CDR3 is TGTGCCAGCAGCGTTATCCGGGACAGGGTAGGGAATGAGCAGTTCTTC.

The chain employs TRBV9 and TRBJ2-3; 7 nucleotides agree with TRBD2. The germline gives CDR1 SGDLS, CDR2 YYNGEE. The CDR3 contains 16 residues. V lost 0 bases to trimming and J lost 6 bases; unmatched junction nucleotides: 10. The CDR3: CASSVETGLLLDTQYF. As DNA, the CDR3 is TGTGCCAGCAGCGTAGAAACGGGACTACTTCTGGATACGCAGTATTTT. Full variable domain (missing parts from reference TRBV9 and TRBJ2-3): DSGVTQTPKHLITATGQRVTLRCSPRSGDLSVYWYQQSLDQGLQFLIQYYNGEERAKGNILERFSAQQFPDLHSELNLSSLELGDSALYFCASSVETGLLLDTQYFGPGTRLTVL.

The rearrangement links TRBV6-5 to TRBJ2-3; the D gene is possibly TRBD2 (6 bases). CDR3 length equals 15 residues. V was clipped by 7 bases and J by 1 base, with 15 bases between them. In germline, CDR1 is MNHEY, CDR2 SVGAGI. CDR3 region: CASTRGGARTDTQYF. CDR3 nucleotide sequence: TGTGCCAGCACTAGAGGAGGGGCCCGCACAGATACGCAGTATTTT.

The chain links TRBV10-3 to TRBJ2-3; 7 bases agree with TRBD1. Germline CDR1 ENHRY, CDR2 SYGVKD. The CDR3 runs 14 residues. V shed 10 bases, J shed 2 bases, and the junction held 9 bases outside the gene matches. Here the CDR3 DNA reads TGTGCCACCGGATACAGGGGTATCACAGATACGCAGTATTTT. Protein: CATGYRGITDTQYF.

This chain connects TRBV29-1 to TRBJ2-7; D gene unclear. Trimming removed 0 bases from V and 6 bases from J, with 9 bases in between. The CDR3 sequence is 12 residues long. The germline V gene has CDR1 SQVTM and CDR2 ANQGSEA. CDR3: CSVEDLGSEQYF. The CDR3 nucleotides are TGCAGCGTTGAAGATCTAGGATCCGAGCAGTACTTC.

The J gene is TRBJ2-7, the V gene TRBV9, with a tentative D call TRBD2 (5 bases). CDR3 length equals 14 residues. Trimming took off 0 bases at V and 2 bases at J, with 9 bases between the two ends. The germline V gene has CDR1 SGDLS and CDR2 YYNGEE. In DNA, the CDR3 is TGTGCCAGCAGCGTAGACGAGGGAACCTACGAGCAGTACTTC. It yields the protein CASSVDEGTYEQYF.

The V call is TRBV27, the J call TRBJ2-3; 9 bases fit TRBD2. Germline CDR1 is MNHEY and CDR2 is SMNVEV (reference sequence). The trim removed 3 bases at V and 3 bases at J, leaving 4 bases unmatched. The CDR3 contains 15 residues. CDR3 sequence reads: CASSLFTSGTDTQYF. CDR3 nucleotides: TGTGCCAGCAGTTTGTTTACTAGCGGGACAGATACGCAGTATTTT.

The J gene is TRBJ2-1, the V gene TRBV7-2; D remains unclear. The CDR3 runs 19 residues. Germline lookup yields CDR1 SGHTA and CDR2 FQGNSA. The V end was cut by 1 base, the J end by 0 bases, with 19 bases between. CDR3 sequence: CASSLEWFSRSSSYNEQFF. The CDR3 bases are TGTGCCAGCAGCTTAGAGTGGTTTTCGCGATCCAGCTCCTACAATGAGCAGTTCTTC.

The V call is TRBV2, the J call TRBJ1-5; unclear D gene. This CDR3 comprises 15 residues. V lost 2 bases and J lost 0, with 8 bases in between. Germline CDR1 reads SNHLY; CDR2 reads FYNNEI. This chain's CDR3 is CASSERSSSNQPQHF. CDR3 DNA sequence: TGTGCCAGCAGTGAAAGGTCAAGTAGCAATCAGCCCCAGCATTTT.